The clone carrying this TCR beta chain was seen a few times. Its antigen is still unknown. TCRdb re-called the RT-PCR reads through MiXCR, storing one row per CDR3 protein. The sample consists of 550,000 to 800,000 distinct CDR3 sequences, over 11% of them appearing once. Germline V gives CDR1 SEHNR, CDR2 FQNEAQ (reference sequence). The V gene lost 5 bases and the J gene lost 2 bases, with 13 bases spanning the gap. The CDR3 is 16 amino acids. This entry is derived from a study of response to subunit inactivated influenza vaccine. Study results and limitations: There was a suggestion from the authors that each seasonal influenza vaccination recruits few new T cells.

The specimen comprised PBMCs from blood, sampled 14 to 15 days before vaccination. This receptor was taken from a man aged 50-59 years who received an inactivated influenza vaccine. The J gene is TRBJ2-6, the V gene TRBV7-9, with a weak D call TRBD2 (6 bases). This CDR3 is CASSHRGGTGANVLTF. CDR3 bases: TGTGCCAGCAGCCATAGGGGAGGCACTGGGGCCAACGTCCTGACTTTC.